One and the same sample provided the 20 T cell receptor beta chains below, sequenced in a study of regulatory T cells in long-lasting Graves disease. Arm-PCR with iRepertoire HTBI primers amplified the CDR3 regions for these TCR beta libraries. TCRdb reanalysed the multiplex PCR reads using MiXCR and keeps one entry per CDR3 protein. This table holds roughly 440,000 distinct CDR3 sequences, over 15% found once. The time point was: newly diagnosed GD, antithyroid drugs for less than 3 months. Scientists built the TCR library using RNA that was extracted from PBMCs. The same specimen was also included in a second study, on T cells in Graves' hyperthyroidism and ophthalmopathy.

The material was peripheral blood mononuclear cells (PBMCs), obtained at new diagnosis, from a patient treated with antithyroid drugs. The receptors here all came from a woman between 18 and 29 years old with Graves disease.

This clonotype showed up many times. This chain uses TRBV9 with TRBJ2-1; the match to TRBD1 covers 10 bases. The V segment lost 4 bases and the J segment 5 bases; nucleotides outside the gene matches: 9. Germline V gene sequence: CDR1 SGDLS, CDR2 YYNGEE. The CDR3 runs to 16 residues. The CDR3 DNA follows: TGTGCCAGCAGCACCCCCGGGACAGGGGAGGACAATGAGCAGTTCTTC. Protein product: CASSTPGTGEDNEQFF.

Only a few counts were recorded for this clonotype. The rearrangement joins TRBV12-3 or TRBV12-4 to TRBJ1-1; no clear D gene. V lost 3 bases and J lost 7, with 12 bases in between. The CDR3 is made up of 13 amino acids. The CDR3 DNA is TGTGCCAGCAGTTTTTGGAGGAACCTTGAAGCTTTCTTT. Translating gives CASSFWRNLEAFF.

This clonotype showed up many times. The chain links TRBV7-9 to TRBJ2-7; the D gene is possibly TRBD1 (6 bases). The germline V gene encodes CDR1 SEHNR and CDR2 FQNEAQ (reference sequence). The CDR3 extends over 14 amino acids. Deletions cut 5 bases from V and 2 bases from J, with 13 bases between. CDR3 sequence reads: CASSPGTLAYEQYF. The DNA for the CDR3 is TGTGCCAGCAGCCCCGGGACACTCGCCTACGAGCAGTACTTC.

The chain couples TRBV12-3 or TRBV12-4 to TRBJ1-5; the D is unclear. The CDR3 length is 15 residues. The V end lost 3 bases, the J end lost 1 base, and 10 bases lay between the germline ends. CDR3 amino acids: CASSFMSTSNQPQHF. The CDR3 DNA is TGTGCCAGCAGTTTCATGAGCACAAGCAATCAGCCCCAGCATTTT.

This clonotype was seen many times. The rearrangement links TRBV13 to TRBJ2-7; D is possibly TRBD2 (5 bases). Trimming took off 5 bases at V and 6 bases at J, with 11 bases between the two ends. CDR3 length: 12 amino acids. CDR1 and CDR2 (germline): PRHDT, FYEKMQ (reference sequence). CDR3 DNA: TGTGCCAGCAGCCTCTTCGGGGTCGAGCAGTACTTC. The encoded protein is CASSLFGVEQYF.

This clonotype was detected ten times or more. The chain joins TRBV11-1 to TRBJ2-1; unclear D gene. Trimming removed 3 bases from V and 7 bases from J, with 13 bases in between. The germline CDR1 and CDR2 sequences are SGHAT and FQDESV (reference sequence). The CDR3 has 14 amino acids. CDR3 in DNA: TGTGCCAGCAGCTTCCCCATTTCAGCGAATGAGCAGTTCTTC. As protein: CASSFPISANEQFF.

This clonotype was counted many times. This chain links TRBV11-1 with TRBJ1-2, with unresolved D. Trimming took 5 bases from V and 8 from J, leaving 18 bases between them. CDR3 length: 14 amino acids. Germline V gene lookup returns CDR1 SGHAT and CDR2 FQDESV (reference sequence). CDR3: CASSRYGSYSGYTF. CDR3 bases: TGTGCCAGCAGCCGTTACGGGTCTTATTCCGGCTACACCTTC.

This clonotype has at least ten counts. This chain connects TRBV18 to TRBJ1-4, with TRBD1 as a possible D gene (5 bases). Germline lookup yields CDR1 KGHSH and CDR2 LQKENI. V shed 0 bases and J shed 7 bases, with 12 bases lying between them. The CDR3 is made up of 15 amino acids. This chain's CDR3 is CASSPPQGGGEKLFF. The CDR3 DNA is TGTGCCAGCTCACCACCGCAGGGAGGTGGTGAAAAACTGTTTTTT.

The chain joins TRBV6-2 or TRBV6-3 to TRBJ2-7; D possibly corresponds to TRBD2 (5 bases). V was pared by 7 bases and J by 5 bases, with 15 bases between. The CDR3 loop spans 13 amino acids. The germline CDR1 and CDR2 sequences are MNHEY and SVGEGT. CDR3 sequence (DNA): TGTGCCAGCAAGGAGGTCTGGGCTAACGAGCAGTACTTC. Protein: CASKEVWANEQYF.

This clonotype was seen many times. The chain uses TRBV20-1 and TRBJ1-4, with D possibly TRBD1 on 5 matching bases. CDR3 size: 14 residues. The germline V gene has CDR1 DFQATT and CDR2 SNEGSKA (reference sequence). V was pared by 4 bases and J by 8 bases, with 17 bases between. CDR3 sequence reads: CSAIDARQGEKLFF. In DNA, the CDR3 is TGCAGTGCTATCGACGCTAGGCAGGGCGAAAAACTGTTTTTT.

Note on this clonotype: Because the CDR3 is missing its conserved closing phenylalanine or tryptophan, this is likely a read error. V is TRBV20-1 and J is TRBJ2-1; TRBD2 matches 9 bases. This CDR3 contains 15 residues. Germline V gene sequence: CDR1 DFQATT, CDR2 SNEGSKA (reference sequence). The CDR3 sequence: CSARGTLAGNNGQFV. The CDR3 DNA reads TGCAGTGCTAGAGGCACTCTAGCGGGAAACAATGGGCAGTTCGTC.

V gene TRBV30 combines with J gene TRBJ1-3; D is unresolved. This CDR3 is built from 11 residues. Germline lookup yields CDR1 GTSNPN and CDR2 SVGIG (reference sequence). With 4 bases removed from V and 1 base from J, the gap between germline ends came to 2 bases. The CDR3, as DNA: TGTGCCTGGAAATCTGGAAACACCATATATTTT. Translation gives CAWKSGNTIYF.

This clonotype was seen more than once but under ten times. This chain links TRBV18 with TRBJ2-1; 12 bases align to TRBD2. The V and J ends lost 3 bases and 8 bases, in that order; junction bases with no gene match: 5. The CDR3 is 15 residues long. Per the germline V gene, CDR1 is KGHSH and CDR2 is LQKENI. The CDR3, as DNA: TGTGCCAGCTCACCGACTAGCGGGAGAGGCGATGAGCAGTTCTTC. Protein: CASSPTSGRGDEQFF.

CDR3 amino acids: CASRRDQGALGYTF. As DNA, the CDR3 is TGTGCCAGCCGGCGGGACCAGGGGGCGCTTGGCTACACCTTC. The rearrangement uses TRBV6-1 and TRBJ1-2; 8 bases line up with TRBD1. The length of the CDR3 is 14 residues. V gave up 8 bases and J gave up 7 bases; unmatched junction bases: 12. The V gene's germline CDR1 is MNHNS and CDR2 SASEGT.

This clonotype has a handful of counts. V and J are TRBV5-4 and TRBJ2-5; 9 bases agree with TRBD2. V lost 3 bases and J lost 4; bases outside the gene matches: 13. Germline loops: CDR1 SGHNT, CDR2 YYREEE (reference sequence). The length of the CDR3 is 17 residues. The CDR3, as DNA: TGTGCCAGCAGCTCCTGGGGAAGCGGGAGGAAGGGAGAGACCCAGTACTTC. Encoded protein: CASSSWGSGRKGETQYF.

The CDR3 DNA reads TGTGCCAGCAGCTTGGGGACAGGGGTAGGCACTGAAGCTTTCTTT. Its protein product is CASSLGTGVGTEAFF. The J gene is TRBJ1-1, the V gene TRBV11-1, with 10 bases that match TRBD1. CDR1 is SGHAT, CDR2 FQDESV, per germline (reference sequence). The CDR3 spans 15 residues. With V trimmed by 3 bases and J by 4 bases, 5 bases remained unmatched.

V is TRBV30 and J is TRBJ2-1; the match to TRBD2 covers 9 bases. The CDR3 runs to 14 residues. V was clipped by 3 bases and J by 7 bases; unmatched bases: 7. Germline lookup yields CDR1 GTSNPN and CDR2 SVGIG (reference sequence). The DNA of the CDR3 is TGTGCCTGGAGGCCAGCGGGAGGACTAAATGAGCAGTTCTTC. This sequence encodes CAWRPAGGLNEQFF.

The V and J genes are TRBV29-1 and TRBJ2-7, with D possibly being TRBD1 or TRBD2 (5 bases each). Trimming removed 4 bases at V and 2 bases at J, with 12 bases between. This CDR3 contains 13 residues. Germline V gene data show CDR1 as SQVTM and CDR2 as ANQGSEA. In nucleotides, the CDR3 is TGCAGCGTTGTAGGGACCTACCCCTACGAGCAGTACTTC. It specifies CSVVGTYPYEQYF.

This clonotype has just a few counts. This chain connects TRBV10-3 to TRBJ1-6, with D uncertain. Germline loops: CDR1 ENHRY, CDR2 SYGVKD. The V and J ends lost 3 bases and 8 bases respectively, with 17 bases between them. This CDR3 has 16 residues. The CDR3 sequence: CAISESPGRKDSPLHF. Here the CDR3 DNA reads TGTGCCATCAGTGAATCACCGGGCCGGAAAGATTCACCCCTCCACTTT.

This clonotype has a count of ten or more. V and J are TRBV27 and TRBJ2-7; D not certain. Germline CDR1 MNHEY, CDR2 SMNVEV (reference sequence). Trimming removed 4 bases from V and 7 bases from J, with 11 bases in between. The CDR3 covers 12 residues. As DNA, the CDR3 is TGTGCCAGCAGTTCGAATCTACGGGAGCAGTACTTC. This encodes CASSSNLREQYF.